Listed below are T cell receptor beta chains from one sample, sequenced in a study of identical twins. TCRdb re-derived calls from the 5' RACE reads in MiXCR, one entry per CDR3 protein. Here the sample spans about 690,000 distinct CDR3 sequences, 5.5% to 7.5% being singletons. Sequenced sample: naive T cells sorted from blood. All receptors come from a man between 18 and 35 years old in good health. CDR3s include the opening cysteine and the closing phenylalanine or tryptophan. The order of the fields is V gene, CDR3 protein.

v_gene: TRBV12-3/TRBV12-4
CDR3aa: CASSTSGASPLHF

v_gene: TRBV20-1
CDR3aa: CSATSGILTKGNTIYF

v_gene: TRBV12-3/TRBV12-4
CDR3aa: CASRRIGLDGYTF

v_gene: TRBV5-1
CDR3aa: CASTTGRDPSYEQYF

v_gene: TRBV7-2
CDR3aa: CASRTLAGEVTDTQYF

v_gene: TRBV28
CDR3aa: CASSLAPGSSYERYF

v_gene: TRBV19
CDR3aa: CASLRRGRGYNEQFF

v_gene: TRBV7-9
CDR3aa: CASMFDNEQFF

v_gene: TRBV15
CDR3aa: CATSRIGVGETQYF

v_gene: TRBV7-2
CDR3aa: CASSTQAGLNQPQHF

v_gene: TRBV12-3/TRBV12-4
CDR3aa: CASSSTGGIYEQYF

v_gene: TRBV7-9
CDR3aa: CAGSGDSYEQYF

v_gene: TRBV7-9
CDR3aa: CASSAREGRFHEQFF

v_gene: TRBV20-1
CDR3aa: CSARTLQGAGGNQPQHF

v_gene: TRBV6-5
CDR3aa: CASSYSGGNQPQHF

v_gene: TRBV6-2/TRBV6-3
CDR3aa: CASEAGGLSYEQYF

v_gene: TRBV29-1
CDR3aa: CSVLDPTDTQYF

v_gene: TRBV6-2/TRBV6-3
CDR3aa: CASSGRDRDFF

v_gene: TRBV28
CDR3aa: CASSPLGGRGIQYF

v_gene: TRBV6-4
CDR3aa: CASRRLAGADTQYF

v_gene: TRBV28
CDR3aa: CASKVQREGPGELFF

v_gene: TRBV12-3/TRBV12-4
CDR3aa: CASSLDSFQNEKLFF

v_gene: TRBV5-1
CDR3aa: CASSPPGRGDTEAFF

v_gene: TRBV6-5
CDR3aa: CASSYFRAGPGPDTQYF

v_gene: TRBV20-1
CDR3aa: CSARDGQLSGNTIYF

v_gene: TRBV7-9
CDR3aa: CASSLRQNQETQYF

v_gene: TRBV7-2
CDR3aa: CASSLDELRSRLFF

v_gene: TRBV12-3/TRBV12-4
CDR3aa: CASSFPGGPYEQYF

v_gene: TRBV29-1
CDR3aa: CSVAGQIANYGYTF

v_gene: TRBV4-3
CDR3aa: CASSQVNNEQFF

v_gene: TRBV18
CDR3aa: CASSPPSVNTEAFF

v_gene: TRBV6-5
CDR3aa: CASSYSTVREAFF

v_gene: TRBV20-1
CDR3aa: CSASGTAISYEQYF

v_gene: TRBV3-1
CDR3aa: CASSQALGNTEAFF

v_gene: TRBV5-1
CDR3aa: CASSAGFNNEQFF

v_gene: TRBV5-1
CDR3aa: CASSLEWADLNYGYTF

v_gene: TRBV5-1
CDR3aa: CASSLEILNTEAFF

v_gene: TRBV6-2/TRBV6-3
CDR3aa: CASLGTGGYNEQFF

v_gene: TRBV16
CDR3aa: CASSQSGTGLNTEAFF

v_gene: TRBV3-1
CDR3aa: CASSQDWGINQPQHF

v_gene: TRBV5-1
CDR3aa: CASSPGQGHTEAFF

v_gene: TRBV12-3/TRBV12-4
CDR3aa: CASSTDRVGANVLTF

v_gene: TRBV3-1
CDR3aa: CASSRDPYNEQFF

v_gene: TRBV9
CDR3aa: CASSKAEGYGYTF

v_gene: TRBV5-1
CDR3aa: CASSLEGQYSTDTQYF

v_gene: TRBV7-2
CDR3aa: CASSWNLANQETQYF

v_gene: TRBV7-9
CDR3aa: CASSLPGAGRTGELFF

v_gene: TRBV4-1
CDR3aa: CASSQEPTRGTDTQYF

v_gene: TRBV4-2
CDR3aa: CASSQVGTAYEQYF

v_gene: TRBV30
CDR3aa: CAGRTSGTDNEQFF

v_gene: TRBV11-3
CDR3aa: CASSPSGGTRKLFF

v_gene: TRBV3-1
CDR3aa: CASSQVWREGPNEQFF

v_gene: TRBV6-4
CDR3aa: CASSDSTSPQYF

v_gene: TRBV6-5
CDR3aa: CASSYSPDTSTDTQYF

v_gene: TRBV20-1
CDR3aa: CSARDRTRDLEKLFF

v_gene: TRBV9
CDR3aa: CASSVGIGPQDTQYF

v_gene: TRBV7-9
CDR3aa: CASSPGSGPTIHEQFF

v_gene: TRBV2
CDR3aa: CARVRWGDNEQFF

v_gene: TRBV29-1
CDR3aa: CSAQVDTGELFF

v_gene: TRBV2
CDR3aa: CASTRDSNQPQHF